This T cell receptor beta chain was recorded in a study of cytomegalovirus exposure and HLA in healthy donors. Study outcomes and limitations: Certain indistinguishable V segments, among them TRBV6-2 and TRBV6-3, were excluded.

Primers: 60 Vbeta forward and 13 Jbeta reverse. The data were produced by immunoSEQ multiplex PCR, yet TCRdb's version contains in-frame clones alone and is incomplete. The data show around 300,000 clones, 70% to 90% seen once. Details on this clone: What it recognizes is unknown.

CDR3 length equals 15 residues. V was cut by 1 base and J by 1 base, with 9 bases left in between. Germline V gene data show CDR1 as LGHNA and CDR2 as YSLEER. The chain is built from TRBV4-3 and TRBJ2-3, with a tentative D call TRBD2 (6 bases). Sequencing was performed on PBMCs. The clonotype originates from a woman between 40 and 50 years old in good health and CMV-seropositive. In DNA form, the CDR3 reads TGCGCCAGCAGCCAAGTTCCTAGCGGCACAGATACGCAGTATTTT. It translates to CASSQVPSGTDTQYF.